These 29 T cell receptor beta chains were all obtained from the same sample, sequenced in a study of early T cells in non-severe SARS-CoV-2 infection. One entry per CDR3 protein results from TCRdb running MiXCR on the 5' RACE reads. The table lists over 80,000 distinct CDR3 sequences, 14% to 15% of them singletons. Sequencing was carried out using whole blood. These receptors originate from an adult who was a healthcare worker with PCR-confirmed SARS-CoV-2 infection or an uninfected control (not recorded which).

The chain links TRBV2 to TRBJ1-2, with 7 bases aligning to TRBD1. V dropped 11 bases and J dropped 5; count of bases not matched to a gene: 8. The V gene's germline CDR1 is SNHLY and CDR2 FYNNEI. This CDR3 comprises 12 residues. CDR3 DNA sequence: TGTGCCCGCCGGGACAGAAGGTATGGCTACACCTTC. It codes for CARRDRRYGYTF.

This clonotype has a handful of counts. J is TRBJ2-5 and V is TRBV12-3 or TRBV12-4; the D is unclear. This CDR3 is 13 amino acids long. With 3 bases removed from V and 3 bases from J, the gap between germline ends came to 8 bases. DNA for the CDR3: TGTGCCAGCAGTTTCTGGACCGAAGAGACCCAGTACTTC. Amino acids: CASSFWTEETQYF.

The gene calls are TRBV12-3 or TRBV12-4 and TRBJ1-2, with 11 bases that match TRBD1. V lost 6 bases, J lost 8 bases, and 5 bases stayed unmatched. The CDR3 totals 13 residues. The CDR3 DNA sequence: TGTGCCAGCAGCCCGGACAGGGGGCTAGGCTACACCTTC. Amino acid sequence: CASSPDRGLGYTF.

The chain carries TRBV20-1 and TRBJ2-1, with D possibly being TRBD1 or TRBD2 (6 bases each). The V and J ends lost 7 bases and 4 bases respectively, with 23 bases between them. The CDR3 covers 16 residues. Per germline, CDR1 DFQATT and CDR2 SNEGSKA (reference sequence). The CDR3 here is CSVPRGTGATYNEQFF. The CDR3 nucleotides are TGCAGTGTACCCAGAGGGACGGGGGCCACGTACAATGAGCAGTTCTTC.

This clonotype was counted a few times. The chain recombines TRBV25-1 with TRBJ2-5; D is unclear. The CDR3 loop spans 12 amino acids. Germline V gene lookup returns CDR1 MGHDK and CDR2 SYGVNS. V was trimmed by 1 base and J by 2 bases, leaving 2 bases between them. The CDR3 DNA sequence: TGTGCCAGCAGTGAATCTCAAGAGACCCAGTACTTC. Its translation is CASSESQETQYF.

The V call is TRBV6-5, the J call TRBJ2-1; D gene uncertain. Germline assignment: CDR1 MNHEY and CDR2 SVGAGI. V lost 0 bases to trimming and J lost 15 bases, with 15 bases between them. This CDR3 contains 13 residues. Here the CDR3 reads CASSYSKGWAMFF. In nucleotides, the CDR3 is TGTGCCAGCAGTTACTCGAAGGGTTGGGCAATGTTCTTC.

V and J are TRBV4-1 and TRBJ2-5; 10 bases agree with TRBD2. This CDR3 is 15 amino acids long. CDR1 is MGHRA and CDR2 is YSYEKL in the germline V gene. Unmatched junction bases numbered 6, after V lost 4 bases and J lost 4 bases. The CDR3 is CASSLLAGAGETQYF. For the CDR3, the DNA is TGCGCCAGCAGCCTCCTAGCGGGGGCAGGAGAGACCCAGTACTTC.

This clonotype appeared a few times. This chain connects TRBV28 to TRBJ2-7; D might be TRBD2 (6 bases). This CDR3 contains 13 residues. Germline V lookup: CDR1 MDHEN, CDR2 SYDVKM. Trimming left V 2 bases short and J 3 bases short, with 8 bases between. The CDR3 DNA follows: TGTGCCAGCAGTTTACCGGGACTCTACGAGCAGTACTTC. It encodes CASSLPGLYEQYF.

V is TRBV20-1 and J is TRBJ1-6, with TRBD1 as a possible D gene (6 bases). Trimming left V 0 bases short and J 6 bases short, with 9 bases between. Germline-derived CDR1 and CDR2 are DFQATT and SNEGSKA (reference sequence). The CDR3 loop spans 14 amino acids. The CDR3 region has the DNA TGCAGTGCTAGAGAGGGGGCAAGTAATTCACCCCTCCACTTT. Its translation is CSAREGASNSPLHF.

This clonotype was counted only a few times. V and J are TRBV5-1 and TRBJ2-3; TRBD1 matches at 7 bases. V lost 7 bases, J lost 1 base, and 9 bases stayed unmatched. CDR3 length: 15 residues. Per the germline V gene, CDR1 is SGHRS and CDR2 is YFSETQ. CDR3 DNA: TGCGCCAGCCGCGAGGGGGCGTCGGGCACAGATACGCAGTATTTT. As protein: CASREGASGTDTQYF.

This clonotype was detected many times. CDR3 sequence (DNA): TGTGCCAGCAGTTCCCCTCTTGGGACGTACGAGCAGTACTTC. Protein sequence: CASSSPLGTYEQYF. The gene calls are TRBV11-2 and TRBJ2-7; the D gene could be TRBD1 or TRBD2 (5 bases each). CDR3 length: 14 residues. The germline V gene encodes CDR1 SGHAT and CDR2 FQNNGV. The V and J ends lost 6 bases and 4 bases respectively, with 16 bases between them. Full variable domain (remainder filled in from reference TRBV11-2 and TRBJ2-7): EAGVAQSPRYKIIEKRQSVAFWCNPISGHATLYWYQQILGQGPKLLIQFQNNGVVDDSQLPKDRFSAERLKGVDSTLKIQPAKLEDSAVYLCASSSPLGTYEQYFGPGTRLTVT.

This clonotype turned up a few times. This rearrangement joins TRBV6-5 to TRBJ1-2; D is perhaps TRBD1 (5 bases). Germline assignment: CDR1 MNHEY and CDR2 SVGAGI. V lost 5 bases to trimming and J lost 7 bases, with 14 bases between them. The CDR3 covers 13 residues. CDR3: CASSPRGRGGYTF. The CDR3 bases are TGTGCCAGCAGTCCCCGGGGACGCGGTGGCTACACCTTC.

The V call is TRBV4-3, the J call TRBJ2-1; 13 nucleotides agree with TRBD2. Germline loops: CDR1 LGHNA, CDR2 YSLEER. The V gene end was trimmed by 1 base and the J gene end by 7 bases; junction bases not matched to a gene: 7. The CDR3 loop spans 17 amino acids. CDR3 protein: CASSQAARTSGGNEQFF. The CDR3 DNA follows: TGCGCCAGCAGCCAAGCTGCGCGGACTAGCGGGGGTAATGAGCAGTTCTTC.

Only a few counts were recorded for this clonotype. The gene calls are TRBV6-2 or TRBV6-3 and TRBJ1-2; no clear D gene. V lost 3 bases and J 3 bases, leaving 14 bases between the germline ends. There are 15 residues in the CDR3. Germline V gene lookup returns CDR1 MNHEY and CDR2 SVGEGT. The CDR3 sequence is CASSYHGYRDYGYTF. The CDR3 coding sequence is TGTGCCAGCAGTTATCACGGGTACAGAGACTATGGCTACACCTTC.

This chain uses TRBV6-6 with TRBJ1-5; the match to TRBD1 covers 7 bases. V gave up 6 bases and J gave up 1 base; unmatched junction bases: 3. This CDR3 spans 14 amino acids. Germline V gene data show CDR1 as MNHNY and CDR2 as SVGAGI (reference sequence). The CDR3 protein is CASSKTGSNQPQHF. The CDR3 DNA reads TGTGCCAGCAGCAAGACAGGGAGCAATCAGCCCCAGCATTTT.

The chain recombines TRBV7-8 with TRBJ1-1; D remains unclear. The V end was cut by 5 bases, the J end by 10 bases, with 20 bases between. Germline V gene data show CDR1 as SGHVS and CDR2 as FQNEAQ. This CDR3 contains 14 residues. This CDR3 is CASSTSRRLVGAFF. The CDR3 DNA reads as TGTGCCAGCAGCACGAGCAGGAGGCTAGTGGGAGCTTTCTTT.

The chain recombines TRBV20-1 with TRBJ2-2, with D perhaps TRBD1 or TRBD2 (5 bases each). From germline, CDR1 is DFQATT and CDR2 SNEGSKA (reference sequence). There are 15 residues in the CDR3. Trimming took off 7 bases at V and 0 bases at J, with 15 bases between the two ends. CDR3 coding DNA: TGCAGTGACATTTCCGGGACCGCGAACACCGGGGAGCTGTTTTTT. Protein product: CSDISGTANTGELFF.

This clonotype came up many times. The chain employs TRBV6-1 and TRBJ2-5, with D hard to call. CDR1 and CDR2 from the germline V gene are MNHNS and SASEGT. The V gene lost 1 base and the J gene lost 2 bases, with 8 bases spanning the gap. The CDR3 is 14 residues long. The CDR3 DNA sequence: TGTGCCAGCAGTGAAGGAAGATTACAAGAGACCCAGTACTTC. Translated: CASSEGRLQETQYF.

In this sample, this clonotype turned up many times. The chain couples TRBV5-4 to TRBJ1-5; possible D gene TRBD1, 5 bases. The CDR3 loop spans 14 amino acids. Germline V lookup: CDR1 SGHNT, CDR2 YYREEE (reference sequence). Trimming pared 7 bases from V and 5 bases from J, leaving 16 bases between. Here the CDR3 reads CASADGTGDQPQHF. The CDR3 region has the DNA TGTGCCAGCGCGGACGGGACGGGAGATCAGCCCCAGCATTTT.

The sample holds many counts of this clonotype. This chain links TRBV3-1 with TRBJ2-2; 8 bases line up with TRBD2. Germline-derived CDR1 and CDR2 are LGHDT and YNNKEL (reference sequence). This CDR3 has 15 residues. Trimming took 5 bases from V and 2 from J; bases not matched to a gene: 4. CDR3 sequence reads: CASSSRGGNTGELFF. Here the CDR3 DNA reads TGTGCCAGCAGCTCCCGGGGGGGCAACACCGGGGAGCTGTTTTTT.

This clonotype occurred a few times. The chain is built from TRBV29-1 and TRBJ1-1; D is possibly TRBD1 (6 bases). The length of the CDR3 is 15 residues. V was shortened by 4 bases and J by 0 bases, with 15 bases between the two germline ends. Germline-derived CDR1 and CDR2 are SQVTM and ANQGSEA. CDR3 bases: TGCAGCGTTGGGCCCCCAACAGGGCTGAACACTGAAGCTTTCTTT. Its protein product is CSVGPPTGLNTEAFF.

This clonotype was detected many times. The V gene is TRBV7-9, the J gene TRBJ2-7; 9 nucleotides agree with TRBD1. V shed 5 bases and J 5 bases; nucleotides not matched to a gene: 7. Germline CDR1 and CDR2: SEHNR and FQNEAQ (reference sequence). The CDR3 consists of 14 residues. CDR3 amino acids: CASSTGTGIDEQYF. The CDR3 DNA is TGTGCCAGCAGCACCGGGACAGGGATCGACGAGCAGTACTTC.

V and J are TRBV20-1 and TRBJ2-1, with 7 bases identical to TRBD2. Germline trimming cut 3 bases from V and 5 bases from J; bases unmatched to any gene: 10. CDR1 is DFQATT, CDR2 SNEGSKA, per germline (reference sequence). There are 15 residues in the CDR3. Written as DNA, the CDR3 is TGCAGTGCTAGTCTCACCAGCGGGGCCAACAATGAGCAGTTCTTC. Residues: CSASLTSGANNEQFF.

The chain joins TRBV5-1 to TRBJ2-7; 7 bases match TRBD1. V trimming: 3 bases; J trimming: 2 bases; junction bases outside the gene matches: 2. This CDR3 region has 13 residues. Germline V CDR1 and CDR2: SGHRS, YFSETQ. CDR3 DNA: TGCGCCAGCAGCTCGGGACAGACCTACGAGCAGTACTTC. Translated, it gives CASSSGQTYEQYF.

This clonotype was counted a few times. CDR3 in amino acids: CSASLGDHNEQFF. The DNA for the CDR3 is TGCAGTGCTAGTTTAGGGGACCACAATGAGCAGTTCTTC. The V gene is TRBV20-1, the J gene TRBJ2-1; D assignment may be TRBD1 or TRBD2 (5 bases each). The CDR3 totals 13 residues. V lost 3 bases and J lost 5, with 11 bases in between. Germline-derived CDR1 and CDR2 are DFQATT and SNEGSKA (reference sequence).

The V call is TRBV9, the J call TRBJ2-5; no definite D call. Germline lookup yields CDR1 SGDLS and CDR2 YYNGEE. The CDR3 runs to 14 residues. The ends were cut back, 2 bases at V and 2 bases at J, with 10 bases in the middle. The CDR3 bases are TGTGCCAGCAGCGTCATGGCAGGACAAGAGACCCAGTACTTC. Protein product: CASSVMAGQETQYF.

This clonotype was detected ten times or more. The genes are TRBV5-1 and TRBJ2-7, with 7 bases lining up with TRBD1. The junction had 10 bases not matched to a gene; V was cut back by 5 bases and J by 2 bases. Germline CDR1 and CDR2: SGHRS and YFSETQ. CDR3 length equals 15 residues. CDR3 coding DNA: TGCGCCAGCAGTTACGGACAGGACATGCCCTACGAGCAGTACTTC. Protein sequence: CASSYGQDMPYEQYF.

The chain recombines TRBV7-6 with TRBJ2-3, with 8 bases identical to TRBD2. Germline CDR1 reads SGHVS; CDR2 reads FNYEAQ. The V and J ends lost 5 bases and 1 base, in that order; junction bases with no gene match: 5. The CDR3 runs 15 residues. CDR3 sequence (DNA): TGTGCCAGCAGCCGGAGCGGGGGCGGCACAGATACGCAGTATTTT. The encoded protein is CASSRSGGGTDTQYF.

This clonotype was counted many times. The chain uses TRBV25-1 and TRBJ2-7; no clear D gene. The CDR3 is 14 residues long. CDR1 is MGHDK, CDR2 SYGVNS, per germline. Trimming took 4 bases from V and 6 from J, leaving 16 bases between them. The CDR3 here is CASSATRALSEQYF. Written as DNA, the CDR3 is TGTGCCAGCAGTGCTACCCGGGCCCTGAGCGAGCAGTACTTC.